The clone carrying this T cell receptor (beta chain) was found once. These data belong to a study of blood T cell repertoires in COVID-19. Overall study context: COVID-19 samples, acute and convalescent, were from the United States, Italy and Spain. Sample material is recorded as cDNA or gDNA derived from T cells, B-cell-depleted T cells, or PBMCs.

There are 14 residues in the CDR3. Germline V gene data show CDR1 as MNHEY and CDR2 as SVGAGI. Trimming left V 4 bases short and J 0 bases short, with 8 bases between. In the study's own analysis: Researchers report that nucleated cell counts were estimated from reference gene primer amplification. Sequenced by immunoSEQ multiplex PCR; TCRdb stores in-frame clones only, minus some. That table is the source of V, J and clone size, and D and trimming were worked out from the DNA. The table lists about 58,000 clones, about 84% of them singletons. Material: peripheral blood. The TCR comes from a man in his forties with active COVID-19. The chain uses TRBV6-5 and TRBJ2-3; unclear D gene. The CDR3 region has the DNA TGTGCCAGCAGTTCACTTACTAGCACAGATACGCAGTATTTT. As protein: CASSSLTSTDTQYF.